The rows below give T cell receptor beta chains drawn from one sample of a study of cytomegalovirus exposure and HLA in healthy donors. TCRdb keeps only in-frame clones here, not all; method: immunoSEQ multiplex PCR. The sample shows about 200,000 clones, about 81% of them seen only once. What was sequenced was PBMCs. The receptor set was obtained from a woman aged 35 to 49 in good health and CMV-seronegative. The CDR3 runs from the conserved cysteine through the conserved F or W. The D gene is left open where the match is weak. Not every row has a clone size; where given, it reads once, few, many or a size class.

abundance	d_gene	v_gene	j_gene	CDR3nt	CDR3aa
-	TRBD1	TRBV19	TRBJ1-1	TGTGCCACCAGTCCACAGGGGTGGGGCACTGAAGCTTTCTTT	CATSPQGWGTEAFF
-	-	TRBV5-1	TRBJ1-5	TGCGCCAGCAGCTTGTGGCCAACCGGGCAGCCCCAGCATTTT	CASSLWPTGQPQHF
-	TRBD1	TRBV5-4	TRBJ2-1	TGTGCCAGCAGCTTGGGGGACAGGGGCCTAAGTGAGCAGTTCTTC	CASSLGDRGLSEQFF
once	-	TRBV27	TRBJ1-1	TGTGCCAGCAGTAAACAGCCTTTTGAAGCTTTCTTT	CASSKQPFEAFF
-	TRBD2	TRBV4-2	TRBJ2-1	TGTGCCAGCAGCCAAGGGCACCGCGGGAGCTACAATGAGCAGTTCTTC	CASSQGHRGSYNEQFF
-	-	TRBV5-1	TRBJ2-1	TGCGCCAGCAGCTTTTCAGGGGTGGATGCGTTCTTC	CASSFSGVDAFF
-	TRBD2	TRBV7-8	TRBJ2-7	TGTGCCAGCAGCTTAGTATTAGCGGGCTCCTACGAGCAGTACTTC	CASSLVLAGSYEQYF
-	TRBD1	TRBV27	TRBJ2-7	TGTGCCAGCAGGCGCTCGGACAGGGGGCCCTACGAGCAGTACTTC	CASRRSDRGPYEQYF
-	-	TRBV6-6	TRBJ1-3	TGTGCCAGCAGTGACTACTATTACTCTGGAAACACCATATATTTT	CASSDYYYSGNTIYF
-	TRBD1	TRBV19	TRBJ1-5	TGTGCCAGTAGGTTAACAGGGGGCAATCAGCCCCAGCATTTT	CASRLTGGNQPQHF
-	-	TRBV29-1	TRBJ2-7	TGCAGCGTTTCCAGGGACTACGAGCAGTACTTC	CSVSRDYEQYF
-	TRBD1	TRBV30	TRBJ2-7	TGTGCCTGGTCCGGGACAGGTGAGCAGTACTTC	CAWSGTGEQYF
-	TRBD2	TRBV29-1	TRBJ2-7	TGCAGCGTTGAAGATGGTAGTTTGAGGACTAGCGGGAGCTACGAGCAGTACTTC	CSVEDGSLRTSGSYEQYF
once	TRBD1	TRBV18	TRBJ2-1	TGTGCCAGCGTCAGGGGGCCCTCCTACAATGAGCAGTTCTTC	CASVRGPSYNEQFF
-	TRBD2	TRBV14	TRBJ2-7	TGTGCCAGCAGCCACCCTCGTCTCCTCGGACTAGCGGTTACCTACGAGCAGTACTTC	CASSHPRLLGLAVTYEQYF
few	TRBD1	TRBV2	TRBJ1-4	TGTGCCAGCAGTGAAGGGGACAGTCATGAAAAACTGTTTTTT	CASSEGDSHEKLFF
few	-	TRBV4-2	TRBJ1-1	TGTGCCAGCAGCCAAGCCGGGACAATGAACACTGAAGCTTTCTTT	CASSQAGTMNTEAFF
-	TRBD2	TRBV7-3	TRBJ2-3	TGTGCCAGCAGCTTGGGTGGGAGGGCAGATACGCAGTATTTT	CASSLGGRADTQYF
-	-	TRBV7-8	TRBJ1-4	TGTGCCAGCAGCCTACGAAGAGTTAATGAAAAACTGTTTTTT	CASSLRRVNEKLFF
-	TRBD2	TRBV19	TRBJ2-1	TGTGCCAGTCGACTAGCGGGAGTCAATGAGCAGTTCTTC	CASRLAGVNEQFF
-	-	TRBV11-3	TRBJ2-5	TGTGCCAGCAGCTCCCGACAGGAAGAGACCCAGTACTTC	CASSSRQEETQYF
-	TRBD2	TRBV15	TRBJ2-2	TGTGCCACCAAGGATAGCGGGGGCCTGAACACCGGGGAGCTGTTTTTT	CATKDSGGLNTGELFF
-	TRBD1	TRBV25-1	TRBJ2-5	TGTGCCAGCAGAGGACAGGGAAGTCTAGAGACCCAGTACTTC	CASRGQGSLETQYF
-	-	TRBV5-1	TRBJ2-2	TGCGCCAGCAGCTTGGTCCAGGGAGGACCCCCCGGGGAGCTGTTTTTT	CASSLVQGGPPGELFF
-	-	TRBV29-1	TRBJ2-5	TGCAGCGCTCACGAACGGGGTAGGGAGTACTTC	CSAHERGREYF
-	TRBD1	TRBV9	TRBJ2-5	TGTGCCAGCAGCGTTTCCGGGACAGGAAAAGAGACCCAGTACTTC	CASSVSGTGKETQYF
-	TRBD1	TRBV7-9	TRBJ1-2	TGTGCCAGCAGCTATGGACAGGGCTCGACCTATGGCTACACCTTC	CASSYGQGSTYGYTF
once	-	TRBV7-9	TRBJ2-7	TGTGCCAGCAGCTTAGGGTTTCAAGGAGACTACGAGCAGTACTTC	CASSLGFQGDYEQYF
once	-	TRBV7-2	TRBJ1-1	TGTGCCAGCAGCTTATACAGCCAGAACACTGAAGCTTTCTTT	CASSLYSQNTEAFF
-	-	TRBV11-2	TRBJ1-1	TGTGCCAGCAGCTTCCGGGACTTATTGAACACTGAAGCTTTCTTT	CASSFRDLLNTEAFF
-	-	TRBV6-6	TRBJ2-5	TGTGCCAGCAATCCGGTCCGAGACCAAGAGACCCAGTACTTC	CASNPVRDQETQYF
-	-	TRBV10-3	TRBJ2-1	TGTGCCATCAGCGTCCAGGGGAGAAGCTCCTACAATGAGCAGTTCTTC	CAISVQGRSSYNEQFF
-	-	TRBV9	TRBJ1-1	TGTGCCAGCAGCACTTCGGGGGGCGCGGGAGGCACTGAAGCTTTCTTT	CASSTSGGAGGTEAFF
once	-	TRBV6-5	TRBJ2-7	TGTGCCAGCAGTTACTCGTTCAGGGGCTCCTACGAGCAGTACTTC	CASSYSFRGSYEQYF
-	TRBD1	TRBV2	TRBJ2-1	TGTGCCAGCAGGAAGACACAGGGGGCATTTTTGGGTGAGCAGTTCTTC	CASRKTQGAFLGEQFF
-	TRBD1	TRBV27	TRBJ2-3	TGTGCCAGCAGGTTGGGACAGTTCACAGATACGCAGTATTTT	CASRLGQFTDTQYF
-	TRBD1	TRBV6-1	TRBJ1-3	TGTGCCAGCAGTGATCCTACATCAGGGGGCTCTGGAAACACCATATATTTT	CASSDPTSGGSGNTIYF
-	-	TRBV4-1	TRBJ2-5	TGCGCCAGCAGCTTTTTACCTAGGGAGACCCAGTACTTC	CASSFLPRETQYF
few	TRBD2	TRBV28	TRBJ2-1	TGTGCCAGCACGGGGGGGAATGAGCAGTTCTTC	CASTGGNEQFF
-	-	TRBV29-1	TRBJ2-6	TGCAGCGTAGGGGGAAACTCTGGGGCCAACGTCCTGACTTTC	CSVGGNSGANVLTF
-	TRBD1	TRBV7-2	TRBJ2-1	TGTGCCAGCAGCTTACGGACAGGGGGCTTATCTGAGCAGTTCTTC	CASSLRTGGLSEQFF
-	-	TRBV30	TRBJ1-1	TGTGCCTGGAGTGTAGACTGGAACACTGAAGCTTTCTTT	CAWSVDWNTEAFF
few	-	TRBV27	TRBJ1-5	TGTGCCAGCGGTCCCGACATCTATAGCAATCAGCCCCAGCATTTT	CASGPDIYSNQPQHF
-	TRBD2	TRBV13	TRBJ2-5	TGTGCCAGCGACTCTAGCGGGAGTAAAGAGACCCAGTACTTC	CASDSSGSKETQYF
-	-	TRBV30	TRBJ2-1	TGTGCCTGGAGTTGGTTCGGCAATGAGCAGTTCTTC	CAWSWFGNEQFF
-	TRBD2	TRBV4-1	TRBJ2-1	TGCGCCAGCAGCCAAGACTGGCGGGAGACGTACAATGAGCAGTTCTTC	CASSQDWRETYNEQFF